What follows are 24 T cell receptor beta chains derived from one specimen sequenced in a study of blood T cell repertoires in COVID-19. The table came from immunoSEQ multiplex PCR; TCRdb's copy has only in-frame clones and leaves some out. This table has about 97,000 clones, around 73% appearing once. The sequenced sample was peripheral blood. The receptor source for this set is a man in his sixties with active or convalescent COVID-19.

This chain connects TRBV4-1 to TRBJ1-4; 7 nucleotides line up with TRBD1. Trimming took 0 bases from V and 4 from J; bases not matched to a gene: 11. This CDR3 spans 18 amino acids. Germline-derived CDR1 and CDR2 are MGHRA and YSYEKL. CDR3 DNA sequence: TGCGCCAGCAGCCAAGATCTGGGACAGAGACAAGGTAATGAAAAACTGTTTTTT. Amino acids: CASSQDLGQRQGNEKLFF.

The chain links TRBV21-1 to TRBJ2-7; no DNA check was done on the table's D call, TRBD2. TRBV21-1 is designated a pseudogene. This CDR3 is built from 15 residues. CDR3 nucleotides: TGTGCCAGCAGCAATAAGCGGGAGTGGGGCTACGAGCAGTACGTC. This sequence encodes CASSNKREWGYEQYV.

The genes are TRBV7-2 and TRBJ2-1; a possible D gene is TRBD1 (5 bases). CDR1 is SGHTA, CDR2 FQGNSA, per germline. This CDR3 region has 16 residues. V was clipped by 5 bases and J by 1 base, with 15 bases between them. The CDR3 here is CASSPGITGSYNEQFF. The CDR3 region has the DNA TGTGCCAGCAGCCCAGGGATAACCGGGTCCTACAATGAGCAGTTCTTC.

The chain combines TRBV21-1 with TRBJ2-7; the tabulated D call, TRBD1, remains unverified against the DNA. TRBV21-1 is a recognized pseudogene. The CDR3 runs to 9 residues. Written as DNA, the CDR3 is TGTGCCGGCCCCCACGAGCAGTACTTC. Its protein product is CAGPHEQYF.

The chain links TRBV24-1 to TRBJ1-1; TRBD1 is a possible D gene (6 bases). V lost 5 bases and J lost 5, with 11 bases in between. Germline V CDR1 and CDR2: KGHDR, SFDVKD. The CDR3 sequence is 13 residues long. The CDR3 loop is CATSATGRTEAFF. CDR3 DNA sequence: TGTGCCACCAGTGCCACAGGGAGAACTGAAGCTTTCTTT.

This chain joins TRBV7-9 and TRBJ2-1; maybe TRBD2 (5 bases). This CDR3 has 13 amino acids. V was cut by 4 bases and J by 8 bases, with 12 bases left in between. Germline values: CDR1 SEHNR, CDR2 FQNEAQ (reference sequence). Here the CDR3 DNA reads TGTGCCAGCAGCTCTCCGGGATTGGATGAGCAGTTCTTC. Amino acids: CASSSPGLDEQFF. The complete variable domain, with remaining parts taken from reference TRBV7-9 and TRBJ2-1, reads DTGVSQNPRHKITKRGQNVTFRCDPISEHNRLYWYRQTLGQGPEFLTYFQNEAQLEKSRLLSDRFSAERPKGSFSTLEIQRTEQGDSAMYLCASSSPGLDEQFFGPGTRLTVL.

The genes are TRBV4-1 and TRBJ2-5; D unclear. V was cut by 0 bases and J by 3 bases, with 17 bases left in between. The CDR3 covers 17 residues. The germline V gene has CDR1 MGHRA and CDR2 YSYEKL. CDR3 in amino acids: CASSQDGLTAFKETQYF. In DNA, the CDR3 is TGCGCCAGCAGCCAAGATGGGCTCACAGCCTTTAAAGAGACCCAGTACTTC.

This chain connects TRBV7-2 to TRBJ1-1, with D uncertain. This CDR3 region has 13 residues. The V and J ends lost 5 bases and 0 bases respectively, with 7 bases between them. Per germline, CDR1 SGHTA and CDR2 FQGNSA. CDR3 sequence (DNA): TGTGCCAGCAGCATCCAGTTGAACACTGAAGCTTTCTTT. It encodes CASSIQLNTEAFF. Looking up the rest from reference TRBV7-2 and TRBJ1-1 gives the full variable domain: GAGVSQSPSNKVTEKGKDVELRCDPISGHTALYWYRQSLGQGLEFLIYFQGNSAPDKSGLPSDRFSAERTGGSVSTLTIQRTQQEDSAVYLCASSIQLNTEAFFGQGTRLTVV.

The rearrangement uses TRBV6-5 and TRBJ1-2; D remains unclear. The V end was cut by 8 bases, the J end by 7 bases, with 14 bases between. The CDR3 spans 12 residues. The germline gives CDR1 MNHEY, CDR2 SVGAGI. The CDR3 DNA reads TGTGCCAGCCGTCCCCCCCGGGGTGGCTACACCTTC. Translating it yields CASRPPRGGYTF.

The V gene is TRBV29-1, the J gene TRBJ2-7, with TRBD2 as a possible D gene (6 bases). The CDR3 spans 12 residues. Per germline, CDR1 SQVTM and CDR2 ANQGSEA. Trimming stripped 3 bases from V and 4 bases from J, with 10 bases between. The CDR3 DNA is TGCAGCGTTGACGGTGGGGGGTACGAGCAGTACTTC. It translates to CSVDGGGYEQYF.

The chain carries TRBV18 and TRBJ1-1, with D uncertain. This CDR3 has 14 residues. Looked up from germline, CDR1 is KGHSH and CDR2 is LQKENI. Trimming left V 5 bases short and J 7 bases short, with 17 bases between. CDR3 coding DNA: TGTGCCAGCTCAGAAGGAGTGGCCCCGGGTGAAGCTTTCTTT. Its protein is CASSEGVAPGEAFF.

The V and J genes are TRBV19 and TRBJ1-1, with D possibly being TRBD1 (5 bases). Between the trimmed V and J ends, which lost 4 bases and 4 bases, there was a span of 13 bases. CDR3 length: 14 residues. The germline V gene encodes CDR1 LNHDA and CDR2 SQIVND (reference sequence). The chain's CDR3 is CASSNPTEATEAFF. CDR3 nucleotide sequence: TGTGCCAGTAGTAACCCGACAGAAGCCACTGAAGCTTTCTTT.

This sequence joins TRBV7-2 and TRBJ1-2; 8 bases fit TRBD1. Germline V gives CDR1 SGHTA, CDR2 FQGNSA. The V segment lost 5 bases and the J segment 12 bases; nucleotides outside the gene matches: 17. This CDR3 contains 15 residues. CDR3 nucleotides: TGTGCCAGCAGCCTCACGGGACAGGATATTGTGTTGGACACCTTC. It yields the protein CASSLTGQDIVLDTF.

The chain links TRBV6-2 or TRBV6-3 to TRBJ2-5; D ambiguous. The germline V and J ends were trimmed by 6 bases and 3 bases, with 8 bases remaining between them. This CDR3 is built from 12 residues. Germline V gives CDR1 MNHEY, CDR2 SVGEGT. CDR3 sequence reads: CASSPTEETQYF. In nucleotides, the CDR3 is TGTGCCAGCAGCCCCACTGAAGAGACCCAGTACTTC.

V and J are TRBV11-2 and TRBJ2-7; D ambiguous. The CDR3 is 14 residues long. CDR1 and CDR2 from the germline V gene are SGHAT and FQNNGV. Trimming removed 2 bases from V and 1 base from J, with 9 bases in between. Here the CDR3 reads CASSLSQKSYEQYF. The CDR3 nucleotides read TGTGCCAGCAGCTTAAGTCAGAAATCCTACGAGCAGTACTTC.

The CDR3 DNA is TGTGCCAGCAGTAAACAGGGGGTAGGGTACGAGCAGTACGTC. This translates into CASSKQGVGYEQYV. V and J are TRBV6-5 and TRBJ2-7; the match to TRBD1 covers 8 bases. V was pared by 5 bases and J by 4 bases, with 7 bases of the junction left unmatched. The CDR3 is made up of 14 amino acids. Germline V lookup: CDR1 MNHEY, CDR2 SVGAGI.

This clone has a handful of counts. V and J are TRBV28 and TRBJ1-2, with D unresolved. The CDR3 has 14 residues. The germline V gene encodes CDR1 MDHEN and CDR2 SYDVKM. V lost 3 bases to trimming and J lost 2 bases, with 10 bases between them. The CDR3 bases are TGTGCCAGCAGTTTGTCGGCCAGGAACTATGGCTACACCTTC. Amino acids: CASSLSARNYGYTF.

The CDR3 loop reads CASSQYARGSYNEQFF. As DNA, the CDR3 is TGCGCCAGCAGCCAATATGCGCGGGGGTCCTACAATGAGCAGTTCTTC. The J gene is TRBJ2-1, the V gene TRBV4-1; 7 nucleotides line up with TRBD2. There are 16 residues in the CDR3. The junction had 5 bases not matched to a gene; V was cut back by 2 bases and J by 1 base. In germline, CDR1 is MGHRA, CDR2 YSYEKL.

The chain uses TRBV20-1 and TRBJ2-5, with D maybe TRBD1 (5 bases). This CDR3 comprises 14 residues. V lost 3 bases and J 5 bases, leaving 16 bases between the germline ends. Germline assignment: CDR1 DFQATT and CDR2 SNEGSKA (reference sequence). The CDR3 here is CSASGSTVYETQYF. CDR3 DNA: TGCAGTGCTAGTGGGTCGACAGTCTACGAGACCCAGTACTTC.

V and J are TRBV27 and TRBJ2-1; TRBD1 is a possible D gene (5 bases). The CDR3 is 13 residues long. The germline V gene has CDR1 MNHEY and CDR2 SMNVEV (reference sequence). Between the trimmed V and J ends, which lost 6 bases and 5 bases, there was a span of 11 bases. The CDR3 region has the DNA TGTGCCAGCAGCCAGGGTACCCACAATGAGCAGTTCTTC. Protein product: CASSQGTHNEQFF.

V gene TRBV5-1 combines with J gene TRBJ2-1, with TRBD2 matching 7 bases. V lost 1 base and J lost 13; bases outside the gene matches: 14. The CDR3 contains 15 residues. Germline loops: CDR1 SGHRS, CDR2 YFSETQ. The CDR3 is CASSLLLGGRDQQFF. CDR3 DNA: TGCGCCAGCAGCTTGCTGCTCGGGGGGAGGGATCAACAGTTCTTC.

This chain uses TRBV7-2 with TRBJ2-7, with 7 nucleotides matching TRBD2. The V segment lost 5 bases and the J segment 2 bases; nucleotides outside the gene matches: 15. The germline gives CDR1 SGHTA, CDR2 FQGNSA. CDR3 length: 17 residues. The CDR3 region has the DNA TGTGCCAGCAGCCCTCGGTGGGGTAGCGGGCGAGCCTACGAGCAGTACTTC. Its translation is CASSPRWGSGRAYEQYF.

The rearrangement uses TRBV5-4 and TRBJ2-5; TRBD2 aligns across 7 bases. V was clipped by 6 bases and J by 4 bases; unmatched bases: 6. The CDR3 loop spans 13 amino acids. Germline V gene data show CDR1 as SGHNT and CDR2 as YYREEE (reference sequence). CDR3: CASTPRGGETQYF. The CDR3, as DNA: TGTGCCAGCACCCCCCGCGGGGGAGAGACCCAGTACTTC.

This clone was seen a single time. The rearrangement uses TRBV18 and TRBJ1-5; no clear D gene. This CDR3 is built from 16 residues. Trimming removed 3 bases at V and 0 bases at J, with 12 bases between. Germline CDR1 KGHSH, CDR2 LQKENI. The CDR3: CASSPWQALSNQPQHF. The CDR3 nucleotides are TGTGCCAGCTCACCGTGGCAGGCCCTTAGCAATCAGCCCCAGCATTTT.